The source of this TCR beta chain is a study of monozygotic twins with inflammatory bowel disease. Study-wide results and limits: Different subtypes (of T cells) could not be told apart from one another.

The CDR3 is 13 amino acids. In germline, CDR1 is SQVTM, CDR2 ANQGSEA. Someone took a roughly 2.7 ml blood sample from each of the donors. Whole blood, unsorted for T cells, was the source of total RNA. Input per TCR library consisted of roughly 3,500 ng of total RNA. Using the 5' RACE reads, TCRdb records one entry per CDR3 protein without DNA. The table lists fewer than 550,000 distinct CDR3 sequences. With regard to this clonotype: Its antigen is not known.

The receptor was derived from a human donor with ulcerative colitis or Crohn's disease, or a healthy co-twin of an affected twin (not recorded which). Sequenced input: blood. V usage is TRBV29-1 and J usage is TRBJ2-4. This CDR3 is CSAKTQAKNIQYF.